This section outlines one T cell receptor beta chain sequence together with its context. Authors' analysis steps: Amplification from reference gene primers served as the basis for estimated nucleated cell counts. Clones were read by immunoSEQ multiplex PCR, and TCRdb kept only the in-frame ones, dropping some. The DNA was the basis for D and trimming; V, J and clone size are from that table. The profile shows about 54,000 clones, around four fifths of them singletons. The record originates from a study of blood T cell repertoires in COVID-19. Study context: The United States, Italy and Spain provided the acute and convalescent COVID-19 samples.

What was sequenced was peripheral blood. The origin of this receptor is a woman aged 60 to 75 with acute or convalescent COVID-19.

The CDR3 nucleotides are TGTGCCAGCAGTGATACGACTAGCGGGAGAATCTACGAGCAGTACTTC. It encodes CASSDTTSGRIYEQYF. The V call is TRBV2, the J call TRBJ2-7; the match to TRBD2 covers 12 bases. In germline, CDR1 is SNHLY, CDR2 FYNNEI. The CDR3 consists of 16 residues. V gave up 3 bases and J gave up 3 bases; unmatched junction bases: 6. Together with reference TRBV2 and TRBJ2-7, the CDR3 gives the full variable domain: EPEVTQTPSHQVTQMGQEVILRCVPISNHLYFYWYRQILGQKVEFLVSFYNNEISEKSEIFDDQFSVERPDGSNFTLKIRSTKLEDSAMYFCASSDTTSGRIYEQYFGPGTRLTVT.